These T cell receptor beta chains were read from a single sample in a study of blood T cell repertoires in COVID-19. Profiling relied on immunoSEQ multiplex PCR, and the TCRdb table lists in-frame clones only, not all of them. This sample has approximately 300,000 clones; 86% occur once, and the top ten carry 1.5% to 2%. The sequencing input was peripheral blood. These receptors were collected from a woman aged 50 to 65 with acute or convalescent COVID-19. CDR3s include the opening cysteine and the closing phenylalanine or tryptophan. Fields, in order: J gene, clone size, V gene, D gene, CDR3 DNA, CDR3 protein. The D gene is left open where the match is weak. Some rows have no size entry. The others give once, few or many, or a class for an expanded clone.

TRBJ2-3	NA	TRBV7-2	NA	TGTGCCAGCAGCTTAGTTCACTCGCTCACAGATACGCAGTATTTT	CASSLVHSLTDTQYF
TRBJ1-2	NA	TRBV28	NA	TGTGCCAGCAAACTGACAGCGCCCGACTATGGCTACACCTTC	CASKLTAPDYGYTF
TRBJ2-3	NA	TRBV3-1/TRBV3-2	TRBD1	TGTGCCAGCAGCCAGGGAACAGGGGGTTTCACAGATACGCAGTATTTT	CASSQGTGGFTDTQYF
TRBJ2-5	once	TRBV9	TRBD1	TGTGCCAGCAGCTCAGGGGCGGACAGGGAGACCCAGTACTTC	CASSSGADRETQYF
TRBJ2-3	NA	TRBV30	NA	TGTGCCTGGAGTGTAACAAGAACTAGCAGGGCAGATACGCAGTATTTT	CAWSVTRTSRADTQYF
TRBJ2-7	few	TRBV5-5	TRBD1	TGTGCCAGCAGCTTGGTCCCGGGACAGGGCTTACTCGAGCAGTACTTC	CASSLVPGQGLLEQYF
TRBJ2-1	NA	TRBV24-1	TRBD1	TGTGCCACCACGGGACAGGGTTCGGTCGGTGAGCAGTTCTTC	CATTGQGSVGEQFF
TRBJ2-4	NA	TRBV7-9	NA	TGTGCCAGCAGCTTAGTGACCGGAGGTGCCAAAAACATTCAGTACTTC	CASSLVTGGAKNIQYF
TRBJ1-1	few	TRBV5-1	TRBD1	TGCGCCAGCAGCTCGGGGACAGGGGGAACTGAAGCTTTCTTT	CASSSGTGGTEAFF
TRBJ1-2	many	TRBV5-4	NA	TGTGCCAGCAGCTGGGCTCTCAGGGGAAGCTACACCTTC	CASSWALRGSYTF
TRBJ2-5	NA	TRBV7-3	NA	TGTGCCAGCAGCTTGAACCACTCACCTCAAGAGACCCAGTACTTC	CASSLNHSPQETQYF
TRBJ1-4	NA	TRBV5-4	NA	TGTGCCAGCAGCCCCGAGACAGGATCTAATGAAAAACTGTTTTTT	CASSPETGSNEKLFF
TRBJ2-7	NA	TRBV5-1	TRBD1	TGCGCCAGCACAGGGGGCGGACTCTACGAGCAGTACTTC	CASTGGGLYEQYF